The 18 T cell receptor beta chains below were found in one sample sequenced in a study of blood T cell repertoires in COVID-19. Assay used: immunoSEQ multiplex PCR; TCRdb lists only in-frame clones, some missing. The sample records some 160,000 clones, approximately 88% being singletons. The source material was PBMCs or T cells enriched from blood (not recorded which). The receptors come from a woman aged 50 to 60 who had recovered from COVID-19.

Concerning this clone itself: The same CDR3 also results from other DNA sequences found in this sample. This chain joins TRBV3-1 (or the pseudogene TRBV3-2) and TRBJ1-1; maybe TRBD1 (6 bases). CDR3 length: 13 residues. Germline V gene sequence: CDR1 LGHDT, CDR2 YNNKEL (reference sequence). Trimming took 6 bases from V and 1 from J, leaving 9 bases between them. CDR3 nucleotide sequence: TGTGCCAGCAGAAGGACAGAGAACACTGAAGCTTTCTTT. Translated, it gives CASRRTENTEAFF.

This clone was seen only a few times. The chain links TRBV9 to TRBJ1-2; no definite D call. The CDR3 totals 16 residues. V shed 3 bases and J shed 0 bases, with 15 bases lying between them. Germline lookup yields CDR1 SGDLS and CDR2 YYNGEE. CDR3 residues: CASSATPTPSNYGYTF. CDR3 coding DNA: TGTGCCAGCAGCGCCACACCGACTCCTTCTAACTATGGCTACACCTTC.

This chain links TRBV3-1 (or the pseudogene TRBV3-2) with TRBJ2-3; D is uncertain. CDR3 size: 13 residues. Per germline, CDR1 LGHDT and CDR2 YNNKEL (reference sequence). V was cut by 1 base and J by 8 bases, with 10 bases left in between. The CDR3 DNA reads TGTGCCAGCAGCCAAGCGGGTAGCCCTACGCAGTATTTT. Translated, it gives CASSQAGSPTQYF.

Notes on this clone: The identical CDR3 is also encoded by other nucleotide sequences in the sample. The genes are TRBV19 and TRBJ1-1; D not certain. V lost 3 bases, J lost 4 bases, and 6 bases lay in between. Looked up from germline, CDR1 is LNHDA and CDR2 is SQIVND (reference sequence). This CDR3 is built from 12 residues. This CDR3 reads CASSIGITEAFF. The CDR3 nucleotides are TGTGCCAGTAGTATCGGGATCACTGAAGCTTTCTTT.

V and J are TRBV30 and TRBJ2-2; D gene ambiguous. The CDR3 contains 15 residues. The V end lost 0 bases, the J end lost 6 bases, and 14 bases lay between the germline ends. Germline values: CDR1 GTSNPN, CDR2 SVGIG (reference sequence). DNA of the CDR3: TGTGCCTGGAGTGTCAGTGCCATCGGGTCCGGGGAGCTGTTTTTT. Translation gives CAWSVSAIGSGELFF.

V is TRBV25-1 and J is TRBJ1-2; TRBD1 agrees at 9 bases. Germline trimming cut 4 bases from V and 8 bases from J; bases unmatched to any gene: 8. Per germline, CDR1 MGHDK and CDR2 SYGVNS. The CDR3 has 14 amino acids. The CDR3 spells CASSAPTGGGGYTF. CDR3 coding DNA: TGTGCCAGCAGTGCTCCGACAGGGGGTGGGGGCTACACCTTC.

CDR3 nucleotide sequence: TGTGCCAGCCTTGGGACATGGGCGACTGAAGCTTTCTTT. This encodes CASLGTWATEAFF. The V call is TRBV6-5, the J call TRBJ1-1; a weak D match, TRBD1 (6 bases). The V end lost 8 bases, the J end lost 5 bases, and 15 bases lay between the germline ends. The CDR3 is 13 amino acids. Germline V gene sequence: CDR1 MNHEY, CDR2 SVGAGI.

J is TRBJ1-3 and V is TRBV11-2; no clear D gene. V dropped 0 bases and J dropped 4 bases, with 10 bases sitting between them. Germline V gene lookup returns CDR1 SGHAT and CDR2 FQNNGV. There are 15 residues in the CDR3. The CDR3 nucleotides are TGTGCCAGCAGCTTAGATTGGGCCATCGGAAACACCATATATTTT. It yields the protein CASSLDWAIGNTIYF.

This chain's CDR3 is CASSYTAGVEKLFF. Here the CDR3 DNA reads TGTGCCAGCAGTTACACGGCGGGAGTCGAAAAACTGTTTTTT. J is TRBJ1-4 and V is TRBV6-2 or TRBV6-3; D unclear. The V and J ends lost 2 bases and 8 bases respectively, with 12 bases between them. Per the germline V gene, CDR1 is MNHEY and CDR2 is SVGEGT. The CDR3 length is 14 residues.

This CDR3 reads CASSMEGQGLGGYTF. DNA of the CDR3: TGCGCCAGCAGCATGGAGGGACAGGGATTAGGCGGCTACACCTTC. The V call is TRBV5-1, the J call TRBJ1-2; 9 bases line up with TRBD1. The CDR3 runs to 15 residues. CDR1 and CDR2 from the germline V gene are SGHRS and YFSETQ. V dropped 4 bases and J dropped 8; count of bases not matched to a gene: 12.

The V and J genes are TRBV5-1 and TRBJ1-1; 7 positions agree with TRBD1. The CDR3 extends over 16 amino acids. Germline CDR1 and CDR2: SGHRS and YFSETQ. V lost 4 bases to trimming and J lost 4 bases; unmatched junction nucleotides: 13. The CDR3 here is CASSPEGQPRGTEAFF. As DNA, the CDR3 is TGCGCCAGCAGCCCGGAGGGACAGCCGAGGGGCACTGAAGCTTTCTTT.

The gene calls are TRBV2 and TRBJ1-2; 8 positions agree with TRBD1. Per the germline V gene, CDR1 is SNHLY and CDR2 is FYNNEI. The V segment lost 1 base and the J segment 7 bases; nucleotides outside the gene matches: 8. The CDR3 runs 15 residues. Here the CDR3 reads CASSEGGQGRSGYTF. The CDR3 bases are TGTGCCAGCAGTGAAGGAGGACAGGGACGATCTGGCTACACCTTC.

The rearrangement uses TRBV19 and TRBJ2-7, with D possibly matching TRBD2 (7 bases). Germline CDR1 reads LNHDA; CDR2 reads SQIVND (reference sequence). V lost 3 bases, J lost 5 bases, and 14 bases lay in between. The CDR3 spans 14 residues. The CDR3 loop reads CASSIPGGRHEQYF. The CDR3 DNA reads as TGTGCCAGTAGTATCCCGGGGGGCAGGCACGAGCAGTACTTC.

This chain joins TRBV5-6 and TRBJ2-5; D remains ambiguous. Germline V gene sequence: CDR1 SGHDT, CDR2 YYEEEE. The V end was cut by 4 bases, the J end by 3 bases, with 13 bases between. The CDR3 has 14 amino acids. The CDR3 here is CASSPRFPKETQYF. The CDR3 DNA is TGTGCCAGCAGCCCGCGGTTCCCTAAAGAGACCCAGTACTTC.

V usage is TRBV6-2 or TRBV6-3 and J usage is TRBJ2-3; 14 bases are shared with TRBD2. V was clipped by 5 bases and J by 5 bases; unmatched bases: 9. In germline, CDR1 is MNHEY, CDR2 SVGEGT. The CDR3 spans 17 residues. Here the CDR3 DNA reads TGTGCCAGCAGTAGACCGACTAGCGGGGGGGCAGGAGATACGCAGTATTTT. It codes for CASSRPTSGGAGDTQYF.

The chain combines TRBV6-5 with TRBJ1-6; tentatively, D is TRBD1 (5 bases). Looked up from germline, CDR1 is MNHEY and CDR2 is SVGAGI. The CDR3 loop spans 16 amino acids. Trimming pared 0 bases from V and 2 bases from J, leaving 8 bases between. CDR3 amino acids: CASSYSGVAYNSPLHF. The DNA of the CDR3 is TGTGCCAGCAGTTACTCAGGGGTCGCCTATAATTCACCCCTCCACTTT.

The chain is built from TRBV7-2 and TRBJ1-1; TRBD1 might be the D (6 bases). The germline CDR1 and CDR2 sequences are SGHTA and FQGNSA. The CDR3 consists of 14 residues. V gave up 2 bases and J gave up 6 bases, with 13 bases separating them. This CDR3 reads CASSLRGTLPEAFF. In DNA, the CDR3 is TGTGCCAGCAGCTTAAGGGGGACCCTACCTGAAGCTTTCTTT.

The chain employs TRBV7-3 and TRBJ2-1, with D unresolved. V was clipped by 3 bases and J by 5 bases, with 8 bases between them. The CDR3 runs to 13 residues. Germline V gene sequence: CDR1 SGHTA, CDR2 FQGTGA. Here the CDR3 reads CASSLWQDNEQFF. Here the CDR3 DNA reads TGTGCCAGCAGCTTGTGGCAGGACAATGAGCAGTTCTTC.